This T cell receptor beta chain originates from a study of shared T cell receptors in the human thymus. V was trimmed by 5 bases and J by 0 bases, leaving 19 bases between them. Germline V gives CDR1 MDHEN, CDR2 SYDVKM. The CDR3 has 17 residues. Generated by immunoSEQ multiplex PCR, the TCRdb table keeps only in-frame clones and is missing some. The sample holds 720,000 or so clones, approximately 85% seen once. The same sample was also studied in work on human thymus T cells. According to that study: The donor group consisted of healthy Finnish infants who were having corrective surgery for congenital heart defects. Thymus was obtained from resections taken during corrective heart surgery. Related research reported highly overlapping thymic repertoires among unrelated individuals.

This receptor was obtained from a girl under three years old with a congenital heart defect. Material: thymocytes. This chain connects TRBV28 to TRBJ1-1, with D maybe TRBD1 (6 bases). CDR3 coding DNA: TGTGCCAGCAGTCCTTCGGGTCAGGGGAGGGTGAACACTGAAGCTTTCTTT. Amino acids: CASSPSGQGRVNTEAFF.